Given below is one TCR beta chain in context. The data are from a study of human T cells and chemical hapten exposure. Study overall: DPC at 2% was the sensitizing agent, placed on approximately 2 cm by approximately 2 cm of upper inner arm skin.

The length of the CDR3 is 12 residues. Per the germline V gene, CDR1 is SEHNR and CDR2 is FQNEAQ (reference sequence). V was clipped by 3 bases and J by 4 bases, with 5 bases between them. The library tagged individual cDNA molecules with unique molecular identifiers. Original analysis: A per-sample median of roughly 96,000 TCRs was observed, with counts ranging from roughly 20,000 to 700,000. Each CDR3 protein is one row after TCRdb ran MiXCR on the RACE reads. TCRdb's processing, not the authors', yielded these V and J calls. The table includes around 120,000 distinct CDR3 sequences, 13% detected once. Specified time point: pre-sensitization, week 0. This sample's treatment: therapeutic diphenylcyclopropenone sensitization with weekly scalp DPC. The study enrolled 18 to 70-year-old alopecia patients suitable for DPC.

This specimen was whole blood, taken in connection with sensitization to the hapten diphenylcyclopropenone (DPC). The sequence derives from a woman under 30 with alopecia areata. Some clones in this sample may be carry-over from other donors' samples. This chain connects TRBV7-9 to TRBJ2-3; D uncertain. The DNA of the CDR3 is TGTGCCAGCAGCTTTGGATCAGATACGCAGTATTTT. It codes for CASSFGSDTQYF.